This T cell receptor beta chain was sequenced in a study of control samples from healthy donors and cancer patients. Repertoires were generated with immunoSEQ multiplex PCR, while TCRdb's copy carries only in-frame clones and drops some. The sample lists 65,000 to 95,000 clones, 87% occurring once. CDR3 length equals 14 residues. From germline, CDR1 is MNHNS and CDR2 SASEGT. Trimming left V 2 bases short and J 1 base short, with 8 bases between. The specimen was blood. The chain joins TRBV6-1 to TRBJ2-5; no clear D. The clonotype originates from a man aged 45-60 years in good health. CDR3 nucleotides: TGTGCCAGCAGTGAAACCAGGATCCAAGAGACCCAGTACTTC. It is translated as CASSETRIQETQYF.